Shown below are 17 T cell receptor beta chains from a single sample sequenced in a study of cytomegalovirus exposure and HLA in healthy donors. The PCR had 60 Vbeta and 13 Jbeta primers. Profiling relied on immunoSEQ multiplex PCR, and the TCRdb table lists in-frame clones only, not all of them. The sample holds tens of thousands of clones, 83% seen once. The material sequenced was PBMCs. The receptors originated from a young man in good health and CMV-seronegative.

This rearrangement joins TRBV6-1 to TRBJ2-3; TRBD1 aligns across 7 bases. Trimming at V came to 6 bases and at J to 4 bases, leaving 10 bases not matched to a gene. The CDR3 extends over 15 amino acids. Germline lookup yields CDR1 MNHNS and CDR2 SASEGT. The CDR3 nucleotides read TGTGCCAGCAGCGACGTAGGGGGCCGATCAGATACGCAGTATTTT. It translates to CASSDVGGRSDTQYF.

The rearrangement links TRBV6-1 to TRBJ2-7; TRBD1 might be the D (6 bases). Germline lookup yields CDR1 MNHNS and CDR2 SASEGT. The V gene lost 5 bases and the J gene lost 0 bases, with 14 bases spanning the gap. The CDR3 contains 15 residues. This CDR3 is CASSSTGHLSYEQYF. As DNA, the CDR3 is TGTGCCAGCAGTTCTACGGGACACCTCTCCTACGAGCAGTACTTC.

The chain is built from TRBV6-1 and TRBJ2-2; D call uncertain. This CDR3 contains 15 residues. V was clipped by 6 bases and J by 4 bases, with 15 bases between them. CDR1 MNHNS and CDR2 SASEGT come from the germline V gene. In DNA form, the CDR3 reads TGTGCCAGCAGCCTCGTCCTTACAGCCACCGGGGAGCTGTTTTTT. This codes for CASSLVLTATGELFF.

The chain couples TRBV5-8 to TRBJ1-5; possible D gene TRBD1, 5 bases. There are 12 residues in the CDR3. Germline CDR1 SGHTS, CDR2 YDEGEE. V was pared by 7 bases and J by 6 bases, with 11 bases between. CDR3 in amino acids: CASGGVVQPQHF. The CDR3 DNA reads TGTGCCAGCGGGGGGGTGGTTCAGCCCCAGCATTTT.

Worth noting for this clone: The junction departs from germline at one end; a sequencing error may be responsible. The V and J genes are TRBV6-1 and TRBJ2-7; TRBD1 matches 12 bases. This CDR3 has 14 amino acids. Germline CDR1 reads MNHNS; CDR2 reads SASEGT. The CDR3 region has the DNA TGTGCCATCAGTTGGGGACAGGGGGCATACGAGCAGTACTTC. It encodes CAISWGQGAYEQYF.

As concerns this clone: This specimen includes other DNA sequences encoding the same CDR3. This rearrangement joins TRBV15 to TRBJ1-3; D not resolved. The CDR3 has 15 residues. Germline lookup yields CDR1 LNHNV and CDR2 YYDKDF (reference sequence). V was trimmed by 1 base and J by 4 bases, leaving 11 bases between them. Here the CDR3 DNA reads TGTGCCACCAGCAGAGGCCTGGAGGGCGGAAACACCATATATTTT. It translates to CATSRGLEGGNTIYF.

The CDR3 here is CASSGGQPNTEAFF. CDR3 DNA sequence: TGTGCCAGCAGCGGAGGACAGCCGAACACTGAAGCTTTCTTT. J is TRBJ1-1 and V is TRBV5-4; maybe TRBD1 (6 bases). The CDR3 length is 14 residues. CDR1 and CDR2 from the germline V gene are SGHNT and YYREEE (reference sequence). Trimming stripped 4 bases from V and 1 base from J, with 11 bases between.

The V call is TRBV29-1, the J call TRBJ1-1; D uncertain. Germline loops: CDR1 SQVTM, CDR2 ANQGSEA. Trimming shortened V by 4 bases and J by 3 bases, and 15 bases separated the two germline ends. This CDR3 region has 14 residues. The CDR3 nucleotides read TGCAGCGTTGTCGGGGTATTGGGAGACACTGAAGCTTTCTTT. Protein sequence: CSVVGVLGDTEAFF. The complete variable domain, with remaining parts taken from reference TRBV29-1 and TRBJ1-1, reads SAVISQKPSRDICQRGTSLTIQCQVDSQVTMMFWYRQQPGQSLTLIATANQGSEATYESGFVIDKFPISRPNLTFSTLTVSNMSPEDSSIYLCSVVGVLGDTEAFFGQGTRLTVV.

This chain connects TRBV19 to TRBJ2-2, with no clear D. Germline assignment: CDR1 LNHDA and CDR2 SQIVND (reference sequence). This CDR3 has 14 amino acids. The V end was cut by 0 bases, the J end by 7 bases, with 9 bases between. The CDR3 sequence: CASSIDTSYGELFF. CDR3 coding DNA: TGTGCCAGTAGTATAGATACGAGTTACGGGGAGCTGTTTTTT.

This CDR3 is CASSLHFSGANVLTF. The DNA for the CDR3 is TGTGCCAGCAGTTTACACTTCTCTGGGGCCAACGTCCTGACTTTC. The chain carries TRBV27 and TRBJ2-6; D is undetermined. This CDR3 is 15 amino acids long. V lost 2 bases and J 0 bases, leaving 5 bases between the germline ends. Germline CDR1 reads MNHEY; CDR2 reads SMNVEV (reference sequence).

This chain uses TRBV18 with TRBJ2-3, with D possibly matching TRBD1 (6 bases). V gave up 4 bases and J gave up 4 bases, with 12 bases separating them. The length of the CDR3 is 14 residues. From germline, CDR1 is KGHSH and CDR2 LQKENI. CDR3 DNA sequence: TGTGCCAGCTCACTAGGGGACACCTCAGATACGCAGTATTTT. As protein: CASSLGDTSDTQYF.

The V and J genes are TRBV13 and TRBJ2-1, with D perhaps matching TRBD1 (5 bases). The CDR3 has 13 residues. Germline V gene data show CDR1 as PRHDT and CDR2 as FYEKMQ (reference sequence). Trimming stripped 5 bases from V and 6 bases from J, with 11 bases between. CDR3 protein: CASSMGPGNEQFF. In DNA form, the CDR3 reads TGTGCCAGCAGCATGGGGCCCGGCAATGAGCAGTTCTTC.

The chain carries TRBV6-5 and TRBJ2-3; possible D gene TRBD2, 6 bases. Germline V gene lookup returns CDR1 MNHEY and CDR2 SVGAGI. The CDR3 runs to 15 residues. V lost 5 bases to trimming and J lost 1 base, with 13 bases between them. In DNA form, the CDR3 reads TGTGCCAGCAGTCGCTCAGCGGGTGGCACAGATACGCAGTATTTT. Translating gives CASSRSAGGTDTQYF.

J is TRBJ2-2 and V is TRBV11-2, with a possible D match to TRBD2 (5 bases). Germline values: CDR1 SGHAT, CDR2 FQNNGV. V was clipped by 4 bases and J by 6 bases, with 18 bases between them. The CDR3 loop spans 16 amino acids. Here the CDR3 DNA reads TGTGCCAGCAGCTCATATGGCGGGTCTACCCCCGGGGAGCTGTTTTTT. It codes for CASSSYGGSTPGELFF.

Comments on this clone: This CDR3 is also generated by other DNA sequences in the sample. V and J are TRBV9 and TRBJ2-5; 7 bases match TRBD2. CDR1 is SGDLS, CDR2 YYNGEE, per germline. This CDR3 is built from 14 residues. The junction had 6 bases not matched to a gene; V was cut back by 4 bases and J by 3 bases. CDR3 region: CASSSRGGEETQYF. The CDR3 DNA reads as TGTGCCAGCAGCTCTAGGGGAGGGGAAGAGACCCAGTACTTC.

CDR3 DNA: TGTGCCAGCTCACCACCGGGGCGACTAGCGGCACGAGGCGGGGAGCTGTTTTTT. Amino acid sequence: CASSPPGRLAARGGELFF. The gene calls are TRBV18 and TRBJ2-2, with 9 nucleotides matching TRBD2. CDR3 length equals 18 residues. Germline V CDR1 and CDR2: KGHSH, LQKENI. With 0 bases clipped from V and 7 bases from J, the junction kept 12 bases outside the gene matches. Combining the CDR3 with reference TRBV18 and TRBJ2-2 gives the whole variable domain NAGVMQNPRHLVRRRGQEARLRCSPMKGHSHVYWYRQLPEEGLKFMVYLQKENIIDESGMPKERFSAEFPKEGPSILRIQQVVRGDSAAYFCASSPPGRLAARGGELFFGEGSRLTVL.

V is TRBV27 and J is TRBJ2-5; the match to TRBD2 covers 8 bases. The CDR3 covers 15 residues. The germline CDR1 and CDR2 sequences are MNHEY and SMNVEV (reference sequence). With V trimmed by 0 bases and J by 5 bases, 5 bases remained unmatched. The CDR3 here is CASSLSSSGGETQYF. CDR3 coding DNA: TGTGCCAGCAGTTTATCTTCGTCGGGAGGGGAGACCCAGTACTTC.